This TCR beta chain was observed in a study of blood T cells in healthy people across ages. There are 15 residues in the CDR3. V lost 1 base, J lost 4 bases, and 12 bases lay in between. Germline CDR1 and CDR2: SGHTA and FQGNSA. It was with a sample-barcoded 5' primer and a J-beta primer mix that a second PCR of roughly 7 to 12 cycles was run. A single record per CDR3 protein comes from TCRdb applying MiXCR to the 5' RACE reads. The sample contains approximately 800,000 distinct CDR3 sequences, about 48% of which appear only once. Findings and caveats of the study: The study found more naive CD4+ cells and higher diversity in long-lived than aged donors.

About this clonotype: Its antigen is as yet unknown.

The V call is TRBV7-2, the J call TRBJ2-3; TRBD2 is a possible D gene (7 bases). The sequenced sample consisted of blood. The origin of this receptor is an elderly man in good health. CDR3 in DNA: TGTGCCAGCAGCTTAGATCCGGGGGGCGCAGATACGCAGTATTTT. Translated, it gives CASSLDPGGADTQYF.